The T cell receptor (beta chain) described here comes from a study of cytomegalovirus exposure and HLA in healthy donors. Study details: Early release data held about 85 million unique TCRs from HLA-typed donors.

As concerns this clone: Its specificity is unknown.

Though nominally healthy at sampling, donors likely had unrecorded immune exposures. A multiplex PCR was run with 60 Vbeta primers and 13 Jbeta primers. Sequenced by immunoSEQ multiplex PCR; TCRdb stores in-frame clones only, minus some. The sample contains about 160,000 clones, roughly four fifths of which appear only once. Study-level results: 164 TCR beta chains were listed as cytomegalovirus-associated. TRBV6-2, TRBV6-3 and some other V segments were excluded as indistinguishable.

Germline CDR1 and CDR2: SGHDT and YYEEEE. The CDR3 contains 13 residues. Trimming took off 4 bases at V and 8 bases at J, with 12 bases between the two ends. The chain joins TRBV5-6 to TRBJ1-4, with D possibly matching TRBD1 (6 bases). The sequenced sample consisted of PBMCs. The receptor's source is a woman in her forties in good health and CMV-seronegative. CDR3 sequence (DNA): TGTGCCAGCAGCGGACAGTCGGGAGAAAAACTGTTTTTT. The encoded protein is CASSGQSGEKLFF.